In this sample, the clone carrying this T cell receptor beta chain turned up a few times. The antigen remains unidentified. Trimming took 3 bases from V and 5 from J, leaving 12 bases between them. There are 14 residues in the CDR3. Unique molecular identifiers (one per individual cDNA molecule) were attached. TCRdb analysed the 5' RACE reads with MiXCR anew, one entry per CDR3 protein. This sample has roughly 81,000 distinct CDR3 sequences, with 9% to 13% found just once. The sample originates from a study of early T cells in non-severe SARS-CoV-2 infection. About the study: The chains were unpaired, and the sequenced material was bulk RNA from unsorted whole blood.

Study conclusions and caveats: VDJdb matches were skewed toward anti-spike CD8 T cell responses.

The rearrangement joins TRBV12-3 or TRBV12-4 to TRBJ2-3; D may be TRBD2 (6 bases). This TCR was sampled from an adult who was a healthcare worker with PCR-confirmed SARS-CoV-2 infection or an uninfected control (not recorded which). The sequenced material came from whole blood. In nucleotides, the CDR3 is TGTGCCAGCAGTTTCCAAGCGGGTGGAGATACGCAGTATTTT. Translation: CASSFQAGGDTQYF.